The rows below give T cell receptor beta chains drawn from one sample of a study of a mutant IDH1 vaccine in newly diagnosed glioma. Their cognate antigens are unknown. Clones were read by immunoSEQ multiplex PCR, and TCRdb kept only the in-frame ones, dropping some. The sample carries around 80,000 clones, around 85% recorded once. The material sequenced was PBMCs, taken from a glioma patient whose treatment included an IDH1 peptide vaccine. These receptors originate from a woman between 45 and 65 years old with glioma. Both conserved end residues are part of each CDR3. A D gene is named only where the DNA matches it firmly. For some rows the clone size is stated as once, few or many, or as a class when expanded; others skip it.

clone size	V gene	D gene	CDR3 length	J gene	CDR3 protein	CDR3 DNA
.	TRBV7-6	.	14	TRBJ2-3	CASSSGVLTDTQYF	TGTGCCAGCAGTTCAGGGGTTTTGACAGATACGCAGTATTTT
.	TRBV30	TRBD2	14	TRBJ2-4	CAWRLAGAKNIQYF	TGTGCCTGGAGGCTAGCGGGAGCCAAAAACATTCAGTACTTC
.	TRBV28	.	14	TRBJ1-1	CASSFNGLNTEAFF	TGTGCCAGCAGTTTTAACGGGTTGAACACTGAAGCTTTCTTT
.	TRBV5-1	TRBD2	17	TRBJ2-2	CASSLTSGVENTGELFF	TGCGCCAGCAGCTTGACTAGCGGGGTTGAGAACACCGGGGAGCTGTTTTTT
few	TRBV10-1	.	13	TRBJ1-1	CASSLQANTEAFF	TGCGCCAGCAGTCTACAGGCGAACACTGAAGCTTTCTTT
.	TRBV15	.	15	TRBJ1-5	CATSDRLPSNQPQHF	TGTGCCACCAGCGACAGGCTCCCTAGCAATCAGCCCCAGCATTTT
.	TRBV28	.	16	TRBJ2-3	CASSSRTLLRTDTQYF	TGTGCCAGCAGTTCCCGGACTCTCCTACGCACAGATACGCAGTATTTT
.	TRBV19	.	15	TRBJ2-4	CASSYGSRAKNIQYF	TGTGCCAGTAGTTACGGGAGTAGGGCCAAAAACATTCAGTACTTC
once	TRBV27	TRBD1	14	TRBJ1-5	CASSTTGGNQPQHF	TGTGCCAGCAGTACCACAGGGGGCAATCAGCCCCAGCATTTT
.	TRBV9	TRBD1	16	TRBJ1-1	CASSVGGRGTNTEAFF	TGTGCCAGCAGCGTAGGGGGCAGGGGGACCAACACTGAAGCTTTCTTT
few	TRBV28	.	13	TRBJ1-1	CASSFPGESEAFF	TGTGCCAGCAGTTTCCCAGGGGAGTCTGAAGCTTTCTTT
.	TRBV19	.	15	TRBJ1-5	CASWGRGTGNQPQHF	TGTGCCAGTTGGGGGCGAGGTACGGGCAATCAGCCCCAGCATTTT
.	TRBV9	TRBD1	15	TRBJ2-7	CASTPGQSEDYEQYF	TGTGCCAGCACTCCGGGACAGAGCGAAGACTACGAGCAGTACTTC
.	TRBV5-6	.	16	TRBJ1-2	CATKGGLRRGNYGYTF	TGTGCCACCAAGGGGGGCCTCCGGAGGGGGAACTATGGCTACACCTTC
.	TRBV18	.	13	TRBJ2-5	CASSPPGEETQYF	TGTGCCAGCTCACCACCGGGGGAGGAGACCCAGTACTTC
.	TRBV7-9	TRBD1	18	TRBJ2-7	CASSLNPGQVVGSYEQYF	TGTGCCAGCAGCCTAAACCCGGGACAGGTCGTCGGCTCCTACGAGCAGTACTTC
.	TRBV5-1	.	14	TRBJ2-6	CASSISSGANVLTF	TGCGCCAGCAGCATCAGCTCTGGGGCCAACGTCCTGACTTTC
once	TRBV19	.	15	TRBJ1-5	CASSISRQGNQPQHF	TGTGCCAGTAGTATTTCCCGACAGGGCAATCAGCCCCAGCATTTT
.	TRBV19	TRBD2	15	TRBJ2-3	CASSVLAGSTDTQYF	TGTGCCAGTAGTGTACTAGCGGGGAGCACAGATACGCAGTATTTT
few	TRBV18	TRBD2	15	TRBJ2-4	CASSPGLAGVDIQYF	TGTGCCAGCTCACCAGGACTAGCGGGAGTGGACATTCAGTACTTC
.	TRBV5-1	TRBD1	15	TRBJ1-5	CASSPGGQGGQPQHF	TGCGCCAGCAGCCCGGGGGGACAGGGAGGGCAGCCCCAGCATTTT
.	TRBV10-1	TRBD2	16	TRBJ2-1	CASSESGTSGSGEQFF	TGCGCCAGCAGTGAGTCAGGGACTAGCGGGAGCGGTGAGCAGTTCTTC
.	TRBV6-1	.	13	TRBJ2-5	CASSRGTQETQYF	TGTGCCAGCAGTCGGGGAACCCAAGAGACCCAGTACTTC
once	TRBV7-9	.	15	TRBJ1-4	CASSEKDSWDEKLFF	TGTGCCAGCAGCGAAAAAGACAGTTGGGATGAAAAACTGTTTTTT
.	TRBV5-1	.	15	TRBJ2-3	CASSFRGATTDTQYF	TGCGCCAGCAGCTTCCGCGGAGCTACCACAGATACGCAGTATTTT
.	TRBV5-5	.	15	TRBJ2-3	CASSPWATPTDTQYF	TGTGCCAGCAGCCCATGGGCCACTCCCACAGATACGCAGTATTTT
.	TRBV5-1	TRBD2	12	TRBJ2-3	CASGTTGDTQYF	TGCGCCAGCGGGACTACCGGCGATACGCAGTATTTT
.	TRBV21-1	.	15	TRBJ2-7	CATEPPVGEAYEQYF	TGTGCCACCGAACCCCCCGTTGGGGAAGCCTACGAGCAGTACTTC
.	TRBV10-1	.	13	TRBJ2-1	CASSENQYNEQFF	TGCGCCAGCAGTGAGAATCAGTACAATGAGCAGTTCTTC
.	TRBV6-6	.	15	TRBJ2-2	CASSYRGERTGELFF	TGTGCCAGCAGTTACAGGGGGGAGCGGACCGGGGAGCTGTTTTTT
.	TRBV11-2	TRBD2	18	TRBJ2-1	CASTGRRTRPSSYNEQFF	TGTGCCAGCACCGGTCGGAGGACTAGACCAAGCTCCTACAATGAGCAGTTCTTC
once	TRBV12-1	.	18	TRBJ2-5	CASSFVVLGMGREETQYF	TGTGCCAGCAGCTTTGTAGTATTGGGCATGGGCAGGGAAGAGACCCAGTACTTC
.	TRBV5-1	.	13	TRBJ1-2	CASSLESLYGYTF	TGCGCCAGCAGTCTGGAGAGCTTATATGGCTACACCTTC
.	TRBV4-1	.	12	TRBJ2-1	CASSQGTLEQFF	TGCGCCAGCAGCCAAGGAACACTTGAGCAGTTCTTC
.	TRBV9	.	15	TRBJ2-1	CASSVAMSGGNEQFF	TGTGCCAGCAGCGTAGCTATGTCCGGCGGCAATGAGCAGTTCTTC
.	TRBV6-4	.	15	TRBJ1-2	CASSYNYRDDYGYTF	TGTGCCAGCAGTTACAACTACAGGGATGACTATGGCTACACCTTC
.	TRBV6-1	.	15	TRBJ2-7	CASSERAGTAYEQYF	TGTGCCAGCAGTGAACGGGCAGGCACGGCCTACGAGCAGTACTTC
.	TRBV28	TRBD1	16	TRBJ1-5	CASSQQGIPSNQPQHF	TGTGCCAGCAGTCAACAGGGGATCCCTAGCAATCAGCCCCAGCATTTT
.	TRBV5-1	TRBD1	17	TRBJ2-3	CASSERTGAMNTDTQYF	TGCGCCAGCAGCGAGAGGACAGGGGCTATGAATACAGATACGCAGTATTTT
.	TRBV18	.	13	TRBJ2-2	CASSPRPGGELFF	TGTGCCAGCTCACCAAGACCCGGCGGGGAGCTGTTTTTT